The T cell receptor beta chain under discussion was sequenced for a study of CD8 T cells in Susac syndrome (dated by TCRdb to between 2018 and 2020). Turning to the overall study: Of the Susac syndrome patients who were sequenced, eight were in clinical remission while more than five had clinically active disease. At blood withdrawal, Susac syndrome patients were therapy-naive, treated with corticosteroids (with IVIg additionally given to some), or treated with IVIg alone. Clonality of the CD8+ T cell repertoire was compared between more than 9 healthy donors, approximately 14 Susac syndrome patients and around 15 multiple sclerosis patients. The study used repertoire sequencing to test whether antigen drove CD8+ T cell activation and differentiation in Susac syndrome.

The CDR3 goes from the cysteine to the phenylalanine over 16 residues. This entry keeps only the CDR3 DNA: 48 bases, framed from base 1. The germline V and J ends show losses of 1 base and 7 bases respectively, and no gene match explains 15 bases of the junction. CDR1 and CDR2 were assigned from the germline V gene (reference sequence) as DFQATT and SNEGSKA. RNA was extracted using the RNeasy kit, and roughly 0.5 to 1 ug of the RNA was reverse transcribed with random hexamers. The immunoSEQ multiplex PCR assay, which covers 54 Vbeta and 13 Jbeta segments, was used to amplify TCR beta CDR3 regions. PCR amplification bias was corrected by using a synthetic template baseline for primer optimization and computational correction. In the original analysis: Reads were assigned to V, D and J genes according to IMGT and analyzed in immunoSEQ Analyzer, with only productive sequences retained. Clonality was computed as one minus Shannon entropy normalized by log2 of the number of productive unique sequences. Public and private clones were assessed among the 100 most prevalent clones of each patient and control. Clones were defined as Susac-specific if absent from the healthy and MS cohorts, from under 1,200 published viral clones and from other ImmuneACCESS disease sequences. In-frame beta chains were kept once TCRdb had trimmed the public reads at Q25 with fastp and called clones with MiXCR. Each CDR3 protein gets just one entry, which takes the most common genes and DNA from the rows behind it. The V and J calls and clone size are TCRdb's, not the authors'. Recorded for this sample are 120,000 or so distinct CDR3 sequences; just under 95% of them occurred a single time. The ten largest clonotypes hold around 0.28% of the sample.

Points the paper makes about the study in general: Approximately 15 Susac-specific public clones were identified in the total CD8+ repertoire, and roughly five Susac-specific public clones were identified in the CD8+ TEMRA repertoire. Clonal expansion was seen in Susac syndrome CD8+ repertoires, peaking in CD8+ TEMRA cells and being greater in clinically active patients than in remitting ones. The study acknowledged that relatively few individuals were included in the TCR sequencing and HLA analysis.

In the case of this clonotype: This clone's antigen is unknown. Base qualities were left out, and no much larger clone turns up one base away.

High-throughput TCR beta sequencing profiled peripheral blood CD8+ and CD4+ T cells from healthy donors, Susac syndrome patients and multiple sclerosis patients. The Susac syndrome patients fulfilled recently defined diagnostic criteria for definite or probable disease. Bulk CD8+ and CD4+ T cells were purified by magnetic negative isolation, whereas CD8+ TEMRA cells were enriched by FACS. Blood was drawn into EDTA tubes, processed within 24 hours, and PBMCs were isolated by density gradient centrifugation. PBMCs destined for TCR sequencing were cryopreserved in liquid nitrogen and later thawed in a 37 °C water bath. Purity of sorted or isolated CD4+, CD8+ and CD8+ TEMRA cells was at least 90%.

The V and J segments used are TRBV20-1 and TRBJ1-2, with 7 junctional bases fitting TRBD1. Source material: CD8+ T cells from PBMCs. This sequence was found in a human donor with Susac syndrome. The CDR3 is CSARVPGQTIMFGYTF. The sequenced DNA is TGCAGTGCTAGAGTTCCGGGACAGACGATTATGTTTGGCTACACCTTC.